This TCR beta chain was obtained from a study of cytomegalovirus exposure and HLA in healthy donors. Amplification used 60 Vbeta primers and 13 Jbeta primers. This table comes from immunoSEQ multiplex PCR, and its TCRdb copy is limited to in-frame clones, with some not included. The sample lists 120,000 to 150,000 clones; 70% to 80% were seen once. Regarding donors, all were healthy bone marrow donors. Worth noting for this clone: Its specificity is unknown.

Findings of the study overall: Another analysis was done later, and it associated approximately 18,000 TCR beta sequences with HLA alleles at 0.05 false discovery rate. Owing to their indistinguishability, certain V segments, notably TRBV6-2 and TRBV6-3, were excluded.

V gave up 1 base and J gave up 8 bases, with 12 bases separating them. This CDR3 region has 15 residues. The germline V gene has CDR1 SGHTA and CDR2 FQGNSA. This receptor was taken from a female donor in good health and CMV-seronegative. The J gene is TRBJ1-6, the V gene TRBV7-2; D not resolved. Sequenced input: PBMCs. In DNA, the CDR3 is TGTGCCAGCAGCTTAGATGGAGCATCGGATTCACCCCTCCACTTT. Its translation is CASSLDGASDSPLHF. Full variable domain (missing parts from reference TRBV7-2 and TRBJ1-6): GAGVSQSPSNKVTEKGKDVELRCDPISGHTALYWYRQSLGQGLEFLIYFQGNSAPDKSGLPSDRFSAERTGGSVSTLTIQRTQQEDSAVYLCASSLDGASDSPLHFGNGTRLTVT.